This TCR beta chain was profiled in a study of blood T cells in healthy people across ages. There are 13 residues in the CDR3. Germline trimming cut 8 bases from V and 5 bases from J; bases unmatched to any gene: 7. The V gene's germline CDR1 is MNHEY and CDR2 SVGAGI. Primers used in a second PCR of roughly 7 to 12 cycles were a sample-barcoded 5' primer and a J-beta primer mix. From the 5' RACE reads, TCRdb called clonotypes with MiXCR, one entry per CDR3 protein. The sample has over 1,300,000 distinct CDR3 sequences, approximately 63% seen once. The chain is built from TRBV6-5 and TRBJ2-5; the match to TRBD2 covers 8 bases. The sample comprised blood. The receptor was derived from a man aged 18-30 years in good health. The CDR3 bases are TGTGCCAGCTCGGGGGGGTATTGGGAGACCCAGTACTTC. This sequence encodes CASSGGYWETQYF.